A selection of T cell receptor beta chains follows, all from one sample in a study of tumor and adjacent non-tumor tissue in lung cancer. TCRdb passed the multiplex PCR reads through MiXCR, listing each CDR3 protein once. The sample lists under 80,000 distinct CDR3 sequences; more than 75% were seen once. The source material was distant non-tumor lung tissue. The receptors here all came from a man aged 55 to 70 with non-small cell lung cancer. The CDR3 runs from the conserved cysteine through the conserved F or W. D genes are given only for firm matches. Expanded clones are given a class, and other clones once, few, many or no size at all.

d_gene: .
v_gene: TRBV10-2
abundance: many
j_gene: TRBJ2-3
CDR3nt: TGCGCCAGCAGTGAGGTGGGGCTCACAGATACGCAGTATTTT
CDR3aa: CASSEVGLTDTQYF

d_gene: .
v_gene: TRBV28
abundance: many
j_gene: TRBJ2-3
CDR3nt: TGTGCCAGCAGTCCCCCGGGACCACGTAAAGAGGCGCAGTATTTT
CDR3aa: CASSPPGPRKEAQYF

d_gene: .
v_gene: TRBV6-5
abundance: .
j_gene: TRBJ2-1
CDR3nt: TGTGCCAGCAGGTATGGAATCGGGGCCTCCAATGAGCAGTTCTTC
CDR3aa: CASRYGIGASNEQFF

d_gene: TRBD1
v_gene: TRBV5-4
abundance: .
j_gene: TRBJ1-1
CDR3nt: TGTGGCAGCACCTGGGGACAGGGGAACACCGAAGCTTTCTTT
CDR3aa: CGSTWGQGNTEAFF

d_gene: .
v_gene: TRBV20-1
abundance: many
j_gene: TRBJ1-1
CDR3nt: TGCAGTATCAGATACCCAGGCCTCATGAACACTGAAGCTTTCTTT
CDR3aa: CSIRYPGLMNTEAFF

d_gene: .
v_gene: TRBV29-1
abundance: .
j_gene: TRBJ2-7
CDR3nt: TGCAGTGTAGAAGATTCTACTAGCAGGAAGTACGAGCAGTACTTC
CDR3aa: CSVEDSTSRKYEQYF

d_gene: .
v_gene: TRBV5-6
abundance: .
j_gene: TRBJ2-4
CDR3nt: TGTGCCAGTAGCTACAGTGACAAAAACATTCAGTACTTC
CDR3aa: CASSYSDKNIQYF

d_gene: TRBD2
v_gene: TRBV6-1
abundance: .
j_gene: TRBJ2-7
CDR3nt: TGTACCAGCGTCACTAGCGGAACCTACGAGCAGTACTTC
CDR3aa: CTSVTSGTYEQYF

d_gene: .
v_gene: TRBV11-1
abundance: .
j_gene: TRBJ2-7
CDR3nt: TGTGCTAGCAGTTTGAAAATCGGTCCCTACGAGGAGTACTTC
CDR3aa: CASSLKIGPYEEYF

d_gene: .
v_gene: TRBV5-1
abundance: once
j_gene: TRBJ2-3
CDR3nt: TGCGCCAGCAGCATACTGTGGGCAGATACGCAGTATTTT
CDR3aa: CASSILWADTQYF

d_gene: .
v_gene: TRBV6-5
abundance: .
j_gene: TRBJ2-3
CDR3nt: TGTGCAAGCAGAGGTGCTTGGAGCAATCAGCCCCAGTATTTT
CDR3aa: CASRGAWSNQPQYF

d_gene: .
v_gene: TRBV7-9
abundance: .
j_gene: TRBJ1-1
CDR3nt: TGTGTCAGCAGCTTAGATGGGGAAGGCACTGAGGCTTTCTTT
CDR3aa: CVSSLDGEGTEAFF

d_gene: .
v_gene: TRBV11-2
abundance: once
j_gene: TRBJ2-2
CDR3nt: TGTGCCATCAGCGAAGTCACCGGGGAGCTGTTTTTT
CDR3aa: CAISEVTGELFF

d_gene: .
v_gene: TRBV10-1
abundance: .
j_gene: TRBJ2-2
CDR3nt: TGCACCAGCCGACTAGGGAACACCGGGGAGCTGTTTTTT
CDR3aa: CTSRLGNTGELFF

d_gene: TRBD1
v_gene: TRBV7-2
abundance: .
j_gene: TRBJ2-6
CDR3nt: TGTGCCAGCAGCGTACAGGGGCGTGCCTCTGGGGACAACGTCCTGACTTTC
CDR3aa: CASSVQGRASGDNVLTF

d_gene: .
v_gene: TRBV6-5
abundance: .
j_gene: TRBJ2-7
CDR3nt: TGTGCCAGCTGTCCCAAAGCGGATTCCTACGAGCAGTACTTC
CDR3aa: CASCPKADSYEQYF

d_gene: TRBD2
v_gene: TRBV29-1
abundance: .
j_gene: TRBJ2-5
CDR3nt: TGCAGCGTTGAGCTCAAGGGGAGGGAGGAGACGAAGTACTTC
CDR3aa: CSVELKGREETKYF

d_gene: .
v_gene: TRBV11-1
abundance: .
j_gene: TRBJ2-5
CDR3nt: TGTAGCAGCAGCAAAGACACATACCAAGAGACCCAGTACTTC
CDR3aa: CSSSKDTYQETQYF

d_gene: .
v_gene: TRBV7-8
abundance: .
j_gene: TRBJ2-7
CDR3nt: TGTGCCGGCAGCTTTTGGAGGACAGTGGGGGAGCAGTACTTC
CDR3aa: CAGSFWRTVGEQYF

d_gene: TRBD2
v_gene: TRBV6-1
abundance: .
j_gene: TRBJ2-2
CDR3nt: TGTGCCAGCAGTCTAGCGGGAGTAAGCGTGGAGCTGTTTTTT
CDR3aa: CASSLAGVSVELFF

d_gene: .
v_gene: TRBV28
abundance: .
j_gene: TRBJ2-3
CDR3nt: TGTGCCAGCAGCCCCTATGGGTGGGAATGTACGCAGTATTTT
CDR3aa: CASSPYGWECTQYF

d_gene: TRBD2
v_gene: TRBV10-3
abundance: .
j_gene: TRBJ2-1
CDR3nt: TGTGTCATCAGGTCTGGGGAGGGGTCCTACAATGAGCAGTTCTTC
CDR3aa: CVIRSGEGSYNEQFF

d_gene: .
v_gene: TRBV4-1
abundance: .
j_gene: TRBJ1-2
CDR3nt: TGCGCCAGCTGCCAAGTTCTGGGGGCACACTATGGCTACACCTTC
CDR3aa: CASCQVLGAHYGYTF

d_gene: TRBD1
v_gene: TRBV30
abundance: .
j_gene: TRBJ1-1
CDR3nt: TGTGCCTTTAAAGGGGGCATGAACACTGGAGCTTTCTTT
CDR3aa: CAFKGGMNTGAFF

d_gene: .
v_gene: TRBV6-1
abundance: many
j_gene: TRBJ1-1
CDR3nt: TGTGCCAGCACCACAGGACAGAACACTGAAGCTTTCTTT
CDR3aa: CASTTGQNTEAFF

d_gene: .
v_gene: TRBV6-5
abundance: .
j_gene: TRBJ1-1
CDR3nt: TGTACCAGCAGTAGTGAGGTGAGCACTGAAGCTTTCTTT
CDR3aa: CTSSSEVSTEAFF

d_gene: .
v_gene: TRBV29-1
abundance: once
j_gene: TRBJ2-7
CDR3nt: TGCAGCGCAACAAGGGGGGGACACGGTTCCCATGAGCTGTACTTC
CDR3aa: CSATRGGHGSHELYF

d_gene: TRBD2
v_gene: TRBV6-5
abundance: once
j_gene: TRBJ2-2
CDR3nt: TGTGCCAGCTGTTACGATCGCGGGGGGCCATCCACGGCCGGGGAGCTGTGTTTT
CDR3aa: CASCYDRGGPSTAGELCF

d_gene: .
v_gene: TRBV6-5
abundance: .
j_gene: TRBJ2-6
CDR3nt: TGTGCCAGCAGCTGGCTATCTGAGGCCAAGGTCCTGACTTTC
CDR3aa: CASSWLSEAKVLTF

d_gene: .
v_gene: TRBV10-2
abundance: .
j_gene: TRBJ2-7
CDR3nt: TGCGCCAACAGGGACGGACGAGGGCATTACTTC
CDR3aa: CANRDGRGHYF

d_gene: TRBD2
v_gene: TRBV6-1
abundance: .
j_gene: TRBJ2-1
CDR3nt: TGTGTCAGCAGTGCAGATAGCGGGAGGATCTACAATGAGCATTTCTTC
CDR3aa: CVSSADSGRIYNEHFF

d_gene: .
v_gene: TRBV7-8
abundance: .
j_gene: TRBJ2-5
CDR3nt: TGTGTCAGCAGCTTAGGCTCGTCGATGAGGGAGACCCAGTACTTC
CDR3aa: CVSSLGSSMRETQYF

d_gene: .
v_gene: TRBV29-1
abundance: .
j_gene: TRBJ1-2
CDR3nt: TGCAGCGTCCTGGGGGGGGGCGAGATTCGCTACACCTTC
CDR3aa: CSVLGGGEIRYTF

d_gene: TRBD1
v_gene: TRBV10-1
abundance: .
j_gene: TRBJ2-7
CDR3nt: TGCGCCGGCTGTGATACAGGACAGGGCTTCTACGAGCAGTACTTC
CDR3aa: CAGCDTGQGFYEQYF

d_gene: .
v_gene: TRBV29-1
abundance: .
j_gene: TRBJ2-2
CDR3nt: TGCAGCGTGACGGGGGGCCTGGGCACAGGGGAGCTGTTTTTT
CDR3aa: CSVTGGLGTGELFF

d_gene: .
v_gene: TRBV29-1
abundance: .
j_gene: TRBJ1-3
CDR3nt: TGCAGCGTTCGGCAGGGAGCTGACACCACATATTTT
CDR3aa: CSVRQGADTTYF

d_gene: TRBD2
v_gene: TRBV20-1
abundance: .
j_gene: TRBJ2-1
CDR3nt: TGCAGTGCCAGTCCCGGGCTGCTAACGGGAGGGCCCGGCAATGAGCAGTTCTTC
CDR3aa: CSASPGLLTGGPGNEQFF

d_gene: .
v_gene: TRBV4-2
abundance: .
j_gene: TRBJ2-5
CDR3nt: TGTGCCAACAGCCTAGGCCGGCATGAGGGGACTCAGTACTTC
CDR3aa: CANSLGRHEGTQYF

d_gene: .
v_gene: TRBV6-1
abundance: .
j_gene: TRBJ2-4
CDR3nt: TGTGCCAGCGGTGTGGAGGCCAAAAACATTCAGAACTTC
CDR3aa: CASGVEAKNIQNF

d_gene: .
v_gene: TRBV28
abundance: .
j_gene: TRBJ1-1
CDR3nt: TGTGCCAGCAACCCCGGGATAGGGTGGACTGAAGCTTTCTTT
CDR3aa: CASNPGIGWTEAFF

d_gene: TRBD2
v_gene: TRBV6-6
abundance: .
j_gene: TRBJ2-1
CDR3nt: TGTGCCAGCGGTACTGGACTAGCGGCTTTCTACAATGAGCAGTTCTTC
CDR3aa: CASGTGLAAFYNEQFF

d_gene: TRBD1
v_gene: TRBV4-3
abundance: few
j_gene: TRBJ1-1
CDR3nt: TGCGGCAGCAGCGAAGGGACAGGGATGAACACTGAAGCTTTCTTT
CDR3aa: CGSSEGTGMNTEAFF

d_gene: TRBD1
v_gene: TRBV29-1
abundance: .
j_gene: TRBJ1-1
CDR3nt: TGCAGCGTTGGGTCTCGGTCAGGGGGCACTGACGTTTCCTTT
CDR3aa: CSVGSRSGGTDVSF

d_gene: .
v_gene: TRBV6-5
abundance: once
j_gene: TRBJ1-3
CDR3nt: TGTGCAAGTAGTTACTCTCGATGGTCCTCTGGAAACACCATATATTTT
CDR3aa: CASSYSRWSSGNTIYF

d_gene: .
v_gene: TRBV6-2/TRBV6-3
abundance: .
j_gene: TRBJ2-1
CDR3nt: TGTACCAGCAGCTACAAAATACGTGGGAGTTTCCCCCCTGAGCAGTTCTTC
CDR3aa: CTSSYKIRGSFPPEQFF

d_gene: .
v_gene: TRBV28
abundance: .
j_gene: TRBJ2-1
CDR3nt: TGTGCCAGCAGTTTTGAAGGGACAGGATTAGCGGGAAGCTACAATGTGCAGTTCTTC
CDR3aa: CASSFEGTGLAGSYNVQFF

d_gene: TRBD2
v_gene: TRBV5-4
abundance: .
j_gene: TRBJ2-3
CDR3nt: TGTGCCAGCATGCCTATCGAGCGGGAGCCGGGAAATACGCAGTATTTT
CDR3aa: CASMPIEREPGNTQYF

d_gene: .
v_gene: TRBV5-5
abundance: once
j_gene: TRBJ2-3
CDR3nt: TGTGCCAGCAGCCGATGGGGAGATCGGTCAAATACGCAGTATTTT
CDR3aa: CASSRWGDRSNTQYF

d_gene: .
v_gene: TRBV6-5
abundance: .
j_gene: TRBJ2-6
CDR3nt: TGTGTCAGCATTTACGCTGGGGCCAACGTCCTGACTTTC
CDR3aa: CVSIYAGANVLTF

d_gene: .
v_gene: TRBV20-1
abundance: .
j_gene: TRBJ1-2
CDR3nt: TGCAGTGGTAGAGATCCCGAGAACTATGGCTACACCTTC
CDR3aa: CSGRDPENYGYTF

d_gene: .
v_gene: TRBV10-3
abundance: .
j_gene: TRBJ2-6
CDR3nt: TGTGCCATCAGTGAACATGGGACTGGCGGCAGGGACCCTGGGGCCAACGTCCTGACTTTC
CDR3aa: CAISEHGTGGRDPGANVLTF

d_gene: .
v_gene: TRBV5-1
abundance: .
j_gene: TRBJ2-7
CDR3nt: TGCGCCAGTAGCCCATATCCCTACGAGCAGTACTTC
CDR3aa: CASSPYPYEQYF

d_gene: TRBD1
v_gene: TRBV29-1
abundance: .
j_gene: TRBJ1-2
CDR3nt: TGCAGCGTCTCACCCCGACAGGGACGCGGCTACACCTTC
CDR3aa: CSVSPRQGRGYTF

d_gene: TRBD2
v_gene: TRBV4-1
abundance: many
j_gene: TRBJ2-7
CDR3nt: TGCGCCAGCAGCCCTCTACTAGCGGGAGGGCCCGGGGAGCAGTACTTC
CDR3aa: CASSPLLAGGPGEQYF